The sequence of this TCR beta chain was determined in a study of OX40 agonist ivuxolimab in advanced cancers. Study in general: As their treatment, patients were administered ivuxolimab, an agonistic anti-OX40 (CD134) antibody.

CDR1 MNHEY and CDR2 SVGAGI come from the germline V gene. The CDR3 extends over 11 amino acids. Trimming stripped 5 bases from V and 8 bases from J, with 9 bases between. The method was immunoSEQ multiplex PCR; TCRdb's version includes in-frame clones alone and lacks a portion of them. The sample yields 55,000 to 70,000 clones, 84% seen once. The sequence was obtained from an adult with an advanced solid tumor such as melanoma, head and neck, liver or kidney cancer. The J gene is TRBJ2-5, the V gene TRBV6-5, with D unresolved. The sample consisted of CD4+ or CD8+ T cells sorted from blood, taken in a trial of the OX40 agonist ivuxolimab. CDR3 protein: CASSTSRTQYF. CDR3 in DNA: TGTGCCAGCAGTACATCCCGCACCCAGTACTTC.